These 18 T cell receptor beta chains share one sample of origin, sequenced in a study of read filtering for tumor transcriptome and immune sequencing. Molecular barcoded adaptors covering alpha/delta and beta/gamma chains were used on 400 ng RNA. MiXCR was run by TCRdb on the reads, yielding one entry per CDR3 protein. The sample shows tens of thousands of distinct CDR3 sequences, about a fifth of them seen only once. Sequencing input: a population of CD138-negative cells sorted from bone marrow. The receptors were gathered from a donor at least 40 years old with multiple myeloma.

Of note for this clonotype: A much larger clone differs from this one at a single base, so this may be a read error. The rearrangement uses TRBV12-3 or TRBV12-4 and TRBJ1-2; the match to TRBD1 covers 7 bases. CDR3 length: 14 amino acids. For the CDR3, the DNA is TGTGCCGGCAGTTTAGGGGGCGGAGGGTATGGCTACACCTTC. This gives the protein CAGSLGGGGYGYTF.

This clonotype was detected ten times or more. The chain couples TRBV5-1 to TRBJ1-1, with D hard to call. Germline V gene lookup returns CDR1 SGHRS and CDR2 YFSETQ. The CDR3 totals 14 residues. V lost 2 bases and J lost 1, with 9 bases in between. This CDR3 is CASSFVAGNTEAFF. CDR3 in DNA: TGCGCCAGCAGCTTTGTCGCAGGGAACACTGAAGCTTTCTTT.

Note on this clonotype: This sequence may be a read error, since a much larger clone differs from it by one base. The chain has TRBV2 and TRBJ2-4, with TRBD1 as a possible D gene (5 bases). This CDR3 contains 14 residues. Germline V CDR1 and CDR2: SNHLY, FYNNEI. Trimming shortened V by 3 bases and J by 6 bases, and 12 bases separated the two germline ends. This chain's CDR3 is CASSDPGRGNIQYF. The CDR3, as DNA: TGTGCCAGCAGTGATCCAGGGCGTGGAAACATTCAGTACTTC.

At least ten counts were recorded for this clonotype. The V and J genes are TRBV10-3 and TRBJ2-4; the D is unclear. Germline V gene sequence: CDR1 ENHRY, CDR2 SYGVKD. CDR3 length: 15 amino acids. Trimming took 2 bases from V and 1 from J, leaving 9 bases between them. The CDR3 loop reads CAISEGVGAKNIQYF. The CDR3, as DNA: TGTGCCATCAGTGAGGGGGTCGGGGCCAAAAACATTCAGTACTTC.

This clonotype was seen many times. V usage is TRBV12-1 and J usage is TRBJ2-7; the table assigns TRBD2, which was not confirmed against the DNA. TRBV12-1 is deemed a pseudogene. The CDR3 totals 15 residues. In DNA form, the CDR3 reads TGTGCCAGCACCCCCGGACCGCTAGTTCGCTACGAGCAGTACTTC. Residues: CASTPGPLVRYEQYF.

There are a few counts of this clonotype. The chain employs TRBV7-2 and TRBJ2-7; 7 nucleotides align to TRBD1. This CDR3 spans 15 amino acids. The trim removed 5 bases at V and 2 bases at J, leaving 9 bases unmatched. Germline V gene sequence: CDR1 SGHTA, CDR2 FQGNSA. This chain's CDR3 is CASSLGQAQTYEQYF. DNA for the CDR3: TGTGCCAGCAGCCTTGGACAGGCCCAGACCTACGAGCAGTACTTC.

This clonotype was seen many times. The genes are TRBV12-5 and TRBJ2-7, with D possibly matching TRBD1 (5 bases). Germline V gives CDR1 LGHNT, CDR2 FRNRAP. This CDR3 comprises 13 residues. V was shortened by 6 bases and J by 1 base, with 10 bases between the two germline ends. CDR3: CASGWGSSYEQYF. DNA of the CDR3: TGTGCTAGTGGCTGGGGCAGTTCCTACGAGCAGTACTTC.

This clonotype showed up many times. The chain uses TRBV28 and TRBJ1-2, with D uncertain. Trimming pared 5 bases from V and 5 bases from J, leaving 9 bases between. Germline assignment: CDR1 MDHEN and CDR2 SYDVKM. The CDR3 extends over 12 amino acids. The CDR3 DNA sequence: TGTGCCAGCAGTCCTAGGACGTATGGCTACACCTTC. Translated, it gives CASSPRTYGYTF.

V gene TRBV28 combines with J gene TRBJ2-3, with TRBD2 as a possible D gene (5 bases). The CDR3 has 15 amino acids. The V and J ends lost 6 bases and 1 base respectively, with 14 bases between them. The germline V gene encodes CDR1 MDHEN and CDR2 SYDVKM. Here the CDR3 DNA reads TGTGCCAGCAGATCGGGCGGGCAGGGCACAGATACGCAGTATTTT. It translates to CASRSGGQGTDTQYF.

CDR3 residues: CASRPPGDFSYEQYF. CDR3 sequence (DNA): TGTGCCAGCAGACCACCCGGGGACTTCTCCTACGAGCAGTACTTC. The rearrangement joins TRBV6-2 or TRBV6-3 to TRBJ2-7, with TRBD2 as a possible D gene (6 bases). The germline V and J ends were trimmed by 6 bases and 0 bases, with 15 bases remaining between them. This CDR3 is 15 amino acids long. Germline-derived CDR1 and CDR2 are MNHEY and SVGEGT.

As to this clonotype: This may arise from a read error, as a much more abundant clone is one base away. This chain uses TRBV28 with TRBJ2-1; D gene ambiguous. This CDR3 region has 10 residues. The germline V gene has CDR1 MDHEN and CDR2 SYDVKM. CDR3 sequence reads: CASSSNELFF. DNA for the CDR3: TGTGCCAGCAGTTCCAATGAGCTGTTCTTC.

A word on this clonotype: A read error may explain this, as a much larger clone is one base away. CDR3 DNA sequence: TGTGCCAGCAGCCCCCGGGGGACAGATACGCAGTATTTT. Its protein product is CASSPRGTDTQYF. The chain employs TRBV3-1 and TRBJ2-3; D possibly corresponds to TRBD2 (6 bases). V was trimmed by 4 bases and J by 3 bases, leaving 8 bases between them. Germline loops: CDR1 LGHDT, CDR2 YNNKEL (reference sequence). The CDR3 has 13 residues.

Comment on this clonotype: A much larger clone sits a single nucleotide away, making a read error possible. The rearrangement links TRBV5-1 to TRBJ2-3; TRBD2 matches at 8 bases. Germline assignment: CDR1 SGHRS and CDR2 YFSETQ. This CDR3 has 16 amino acids. The trim removed 4 bases at V and 3 bases at J, leaving 10 bases unmatched. The CDR3 reads CASSRRLRGVTDTQYF. DNA for the CDR3: TGCGCCAGCAGCCGAAGATTGCGGGGGGTTACAGATACGCAGTATTTT.

At least ten counts were recorded for this clonotype. The V and J genes are TRBV28 and TRBJ2-6; unclear D gene. The germline V gene encodes CDR1 MDHEN and CDR2 SYDVKM. This CDR3 comprises 14 residues. V lost 8 bases and J lost 0, with 8 bases in between. Here the CDR3 reads CASRRSSGANVLTF. The CDR3 nucleotides are TGTGCCAGCCGGCGATCCTCTGGGGCCAACGTCCTGACTTTC.

V gene TRBV12-3 or TRBV12-4 combines with J gene TRBJ1-5; D is unclear. Trimming removed 6 bases at V and 3 bases at J, with 15 bases between. The CDR3 is 15 residues long. CDR3 sequence: CASSRDQNFNQPQHF. CDR3 nucleotides: TGTGCCAGCAGCCGTGACCAGAACTTCAATCAGCCCCAGCATTTT.

This clonotype has ten or more counts. The chain joins TRBV7-2 to TRBJ2-2, with a weak D call TRBD1 (5 bases). The CDR3 has 15 residues. Germline CDR1 SGHTA, CDR2 FQGNSA. V was clipped by 2 bases and J by 2 bases, with 9 bases between them. The CDR3: CASSLQGLNTGELFF. The CDR3 DNA sequence: TGTGCCAGCAGCTTACAGGGTCTTAACACCGGGGAGCTGTTTTTT.

Many counts were recorded for this clonotype. The chain links TRBV24-1 to TRBJ2-2, with TRBD1 matching over 9 bases. CDR3 length equals 16 residues. CDR1 and CDR2 from the germline V gene are KGHDR and SFDVKD. J was trimmed by 4 bases and V by 3 bases; bases with no gene match: 5. The CDR3 is CATSDPGTGLTGELFF. The CDR3, as DNA: TGTGCCACCAGTGATCCCGGGACAGGGCTCACCGGGGAGCTGTTTTTT.

This clonotype came up many times. The rearrangement uses TRBV20-1 and TRBJ2-5; D is uncertain. The V and J ends lost 6 bases and 2 bases respectively, with 4 bases between them. Germline V gene sequence: CDR1 DFQATT, CDR2 SNEGSKA (reference sequence). The CDR3 runs 10 residues. The CDR3 loop is CSAVQETQYF. In DNA form, the CDR3 reads TGCAGTGCCGTGCAAGAGACCCAGTACTTC.